The 20 T cell receptor beta chains below all came from one sample that was sequenced in a study of Graves' ophthalmopathy and Graves' hyperthyroidism. Amplification of TCR beta CDR3 regions used RNA transcripts. After a first-round RT-PCR with HTBI primers, a second-round multiplex PCR was run. TCRdb ran MiXCR on the multiplex PCR reads and lists one entry per CDR3 protein. Of about 740,000 distinct CDR3 sequences listed, around 40% are singletons. The sample consisted of peripheral blood. Receptors were obtained from an adult man with Graves' ophthalmopathy.

This clonotype was observed at least ten times. The chain combines TRBV29-1 with TRBJ2-2, with TRBD1 matching over 7 bases. The CDR3 extends over 13 amino acids. V was pared by 4 bases and J by 7 bases, with 6 bases of the junction left unmatched. Germline V gene data show CDR1 as SQVTM and CDR2 as ANQGSEA. CDR3 loop: CSVGTGGIGELFF. The CDR3, as DNA: TGCAGCGTTGGGACAGGTGGGATCGGGGAGCTGTTTTTT.

This clonotype was detected ten times or more. CDR3 nucleotides: TGTGCCAGCAGCTCGAAGACTAGCGGGAACGAGCAGTACTTC. Its protein is CASSSKTSGNEQYF. V and J are TRBV5-4 and TRBJ2-7; 11 nucleotides line up with TRBD2. Germline V CDR1 and CDR2: SGHNT, YYREEE (reference sequence). J lost 5 bases, V lost 3 bases, and 4 bases had no gene match. This CDR3 is built from 14 residues.

This clonotype appeared many times. V gene TRBV19 combines with J gene TRBJ1-2, with unresolved D. The V end lost 1 base, the J end lost 5 bases, and 8 bases lay between the germline ends. This CDR3 spans 13 amino acids. Germline V gene sequence: CDR1 LNHDA, CDR2 SQIVND (reference sequence). The CDR3 DNA follows: TGTGCCAGTAGTATAGGGGTGGAGTATGGCTACACCTTC. The encoded protein is CASSIGVEYGYTF.

This clonotype was observed many times. The genes are TRBV29-1 and TRBJ1-2; D call uncertain. Germline CDR1 and CDR2: SQVTM and ANQGSEA. Trimming removed 2 bases at V and 0 bases at J, with 7 bases between. The CDR3 loop spans 13 amino acids. CDR3 nucleotides: TGCAGCGTTGAATCAGAGACTAACTATGGCTACACCTTC. Residues: CSVESETNYGYTF.

The V and J genes are TRBV4-3 and TRBJ2-5; no clear D. Between the trimmed V and J ends, which lost 4 bases and 4 bases, there was a span of 16 bases. Per germline, CDR1 LGHNA and CDR2 YSLEER. The CDR3 length is 15 residues. Here the CDR3 reads CASSRSPTTGETQYF. The CDR3 DNA reads as TGCGCCAGCAGCCGAAGCCCCACTACCGGAGAGACCCAGTACTTC.

Points on this clonotype: At one end, the junction sequence differs from germline, possibly due to a read error. The chain recombines TRBV20-1 with TRBJ1-5; tentatively, D is TRBD1 (5 bases). The germline gives CDR1 DFQATT, CDR2 SNEGSKA (reference sequence). This CDR3 spans 14 amino acids. In DNA, the CDR3 is TGCAGTGCTATGACAGACAATAGCAACCAGCCCCAGCATTTT. Translation: CSAMTDNSNQPQHF.

Comment on this clonotype: A read error may produce the germline difference seen at one junction end. The J gene is TRBJ1-2, the V gene TRBV25-1; D remains unclear. CDR1 and CDR2 from the germline V gene are MGHDK and SYGVNS. This CDR3 is built from 15 residues. As DNA, the CDR3 is TGCGCCAGCAGCCCTTCCGGGTTCGGGGACTATGGCTACACCTTC. This gives the protein CASSPSGFGDYGYTF.

This clonotype was found once. The gene calls are TRBV2 and TRBJ1-2; 7 bases align to TRBD1. Germline V lookup: CDR1 SNHLY, CDR2 FYNNEI. Trimming cost V 5 bases and J 4 bases; bases outside gene matches: 10. There are 15 residues in the CDR3. CDR3 amino acids: CASSLSATGFYGYTF. DNA of the CDR3: TGTGCCAGCAGTCTTTCCGCGACAGGGTTCTATGGCTACACCTTC.

This chain links TRBV19 with TRBJ2-2; D is possibly TRBD1 (5 bases). Germline V gene sequence: CDR1 LNHDA, CDR2 SQIVND (reference sequence). The CDR3 spans 16 residues. V was trimmed by 3 bases and J by 2 bases, leaving 13 bases between them. In nucleotides, the CDR3 is TGTGCCAGTAGTATCCATAGACAGTCAAACACCGGGGAGCTGTTTTTT. Translating gives CASSIHRQSNTGELFF.

This clonotype was observed at least ten times. This chain uses TRBV14 with TRBJ1-6, with 9 bases identical to TRBD1. The CDR3 runs 17 residues. Germline-derived CDR1 and CDR2 are SGHDN and FVKESK. Unmatched junction bases numbered 8, after V lost 0 bases and J lost 8 bases. The CDR3, as DNA: TGTGCCAGCAGCCAAGATCCAAGGGACAGGGTCCATTCACCCCTCCACTTT. It specifies CASSQDPRDRVHSPLHF.

This clonotype was recorded once. The chain employs TRBV29-1 and TRBJ2-6; tentatively, D is TRBD2 (7 bases). Trimming took off 6 bases at V and 2 bases at J, with 23 bases between the two ends. This CDR3 is built from 18 residues. Germline V gene sequence: CDR1 SQVTM, CDR2 ANQGSEA. The chain's CDR3 is CSVEGRGGMNTGANVLTF. The CDR3, as DNA: TGCAGCGTCGAGGGCAGGGGAGGGATGAACACTGGGGCCAACGTCCTGACTTTC.

Concerning this clonotype: One junction end disagrees with the germline gene, perhaps due to a read error. This rearrangement joins TRBV11-1 to TRBJ2-6; D gene uncertain. The CDR3 length is 15 residues. Germline CDR1 and CDR2: SGHAT and FQDESV (reference sequence). CDR3 residues: CTSSRVDTGANVLTF. The CDR3 nucleotides read TGTACCAGCAGCCGGGTTGATACCGGGGCCAACGTCCTGACTTTC.

This clonotype has a count of ten or more. The rearrangement uses TRBV29-1 and TRBJ1-1; TRBD1 matches 8 bases. J gave up 2 bases and V 6 bases, and 2 bases lay outside the gene matches. This CDR3 has 12 amino acids. Germline CDR1 and CDR2: SQVTM and ANQGSEA. CDR3 protein: CSVGQGNTEAFF. Written as DNA, the CDR3 is TGCAGCGTCGGACAGGGTAACACTGAAGCTTTCTTT. Together with reference TRBV29-1 and TRBJ1-1, the CDR3 gives the full variable domain: SAVISQKPSRDICQRGTSLTIQCQVDSQVTMMFWYRQQPGQSLTLIATANQGSEATYESGFVIDKFPISRPNLTFSTLTVSNMSPEDSSIYLCSVGQGNTEAFFGQGTRLTVV.

The rearrangement joins TRBV11-1 to TRBJ2-3; 9 bases align to TRBD1. Germline V gene data show CDR1 as SGHAT and CDR2 as FQDESV (reference sequence). V was pared by 6 bases and J by 4 bases, with 8 bases of the junction left unmatched. The CDR3 length is 15 residues. The CDR3: CASSRGQGYADTQYF. The CDR3 coding sequence is TGTGCCAGCAGTCGCGGACAGGGGTATGCAGATACGCAGTATTTT.

CDR3 region: CSARGGQRYDGYTF. Here the CDR3 DNA reads TGCAGTGCTAGGGGGGGACAGAGGTATGACGGCTACACCTTC. V gene TRBV20-1 combines with J gene TRBJ1-2, with 7 bases lining up with TRBD1. Germline lookup yields CDR1 DFQATT and CDR2 SNEGSKA (reference sequence). The CDR3 has 14 residues. J lost 8 bases, V lost 3 bases, and 12 bases had no gene match.

At least ten counts were recorded for this clonotype. CDR3 coding DNA: TGCAGCGTTGGTGGCAGCAATCAGCCCCAGCATTTT. It is translated as CSVGGSNQPQHF. The genes are TRBV29-1 and TRBJ1-5; D is undetermined. V lost 4 bases to trimming and J lost 1 base, with 5 bases between them. The CDR3 totals 12 residues. Germline CDR1 reads SQVTM; CDR2 reads ANQGSEA.

V gene TRBV14 combines with J gene TRBJ2-7; D gene unclear. This CDR3 region has 15 residues. Looked up from germline, CDR1 is SGHDN and CDR2 is FVKESK. Trimming pared 4 bases from V and 2 bases from J, leaving 15 bases between. CDR3 nucleotides: TGTGCCAGCAGCCTAGGCTCATTTTCCGCCTACGAGCAGTACTTC. Protein sequence: CASSLGSFSAYEQYF.

The V call is TRBV29-1, the J call TRBJ2-5; maybe TRBD2 (5 bases). The CDR3 covers 12 residues. V lost 5 bases, J lost 5 bases, and 12 bases lay in between. In germline, CDR1 is SQVTM, CDR2 ANQGSEA. The CDR3 region has the DNA TGCAGCGTTTACGAGGGAGTTGAGACCCAGTACTTC. It translates to CSVYEGVETQYF. Full variable domain (rest looked up from reference TRBV29-1 and TRBJ2-5): SAVISQKPSRDICQRGTSLTIQCQVDSQVTMMFWYRQQPGQSLTLIATANQGSEATYESGFVIDKFPISRPNLTFSTLTVSNMSPEDSSIYLCSVYEGVETQYFGPGTRLLVL.

This clonotype was detected ten times or more. The chain has TRBV9 and TRBJ1-1; no definite D call. The CDR3 length is 13 residues. Germline values: CDR1 SGDLS, CDR2 YYNGEE. V shed 0 bases and J shed 4 bases, with 7 bases lying between them. CDR3 sequence (DNA): TGTGCCAGCAGCGTAGGCGGGAGCACTGAAGCTTTCTTT. Translated, it gives CASSVGGSTEAFF.

There are a few counts of this clonotype. This CDR3 is CASSIGTDSYEQYF. CDR3 coding DNA: TGTGCCAGCAGCATCGGGACAGACTCCTACGAGCAGTACTTC. J is TRBJ2-7 and V is TRBV7-9; 7 positions match TRBD1. V lost 5 bases and J lost 0; bases outside the gene matches: 4. CDR3 size: 14 residues. The germline gives CDR1 SEHNR, CDR2 FQNEAQ (reference sequence).